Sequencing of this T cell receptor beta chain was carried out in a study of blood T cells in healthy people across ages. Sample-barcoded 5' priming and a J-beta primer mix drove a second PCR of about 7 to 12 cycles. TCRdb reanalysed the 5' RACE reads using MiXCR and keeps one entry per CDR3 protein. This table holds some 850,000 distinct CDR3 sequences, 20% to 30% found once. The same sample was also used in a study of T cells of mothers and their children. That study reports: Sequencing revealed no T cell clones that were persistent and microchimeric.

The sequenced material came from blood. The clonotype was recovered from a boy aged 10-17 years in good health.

DNA of the CDR3: TGTGCCAGCAGGGCACAGGGGGCGCGAACGTCTGGGGCCAACGTCCTGACTTTC. The encoded protein is CASRAQGARTSGANVLTF. The chain recombines TRBV27 with TRBJ2-6; 9 bases align to TRBD1. The CDR3 loop spans 18 amino acids. J lost 1 base, V lost 6 bases, and 10 bases had no gene match. Germline V gives CDR1 MNHEY, CDR2 SMNVEV (reference sequence).